The 4 T cell receptor beta chains below come from one sample, sequenced in a study of OX40 agonist ivuxolimab in advanced cancers. Clones were read by immunoSEQ multiplex PCR, and TCRdb kept only the in-frame ones, dropping some. Here the sample spans around 100,000 clones, more than 85% being singletons. The input for sequencing was CD4+ or CD8+ T cells sorted from blood, taken in a trial of the OX40 agonist ivuxolimab. These receptors were obtained from an adult with an advanced solid tumor such as melanoma, head and neck, liver or kidney cancer.

The chain combines TRBV18 with TRBJ2-3, with no clear D. Trimming stripped 2 bases from V and 1 base from J, with 10 bases between. The CDR3 is 15 amino acids. Germline lookup yields CDR1 KGHSH and CDR2 LQKENI. The CDR3 here is CASSPSSRGTDTQYF. CDR3 bases: TGTGCCAGCTCACCATCTAGTAGGGGCACAGATACGCAGTATTTT.

V gene TRBV7-2 combines with J gene TRBJ1-5, with D hard to call. In germline, CDR1 is SGHTA, CDR2 FQGNSA. The CDR3 is 12 amino acids. The ends were cut back, 1 base at V and 6 bases at J, with 4 bases in the middle. The CDR3 DNA reads TGTGCCAGCAGCTTAGAGGCTCAGCCCCAGCATTTT. Translating gives CASSLEAQPQHF.

The chain uses TRBV7-2 and TRBJ2-5, with 10 positions matching TRBD2. Germline V gives CDR1 SGHTA, CDR2 FQGNSA. This CDR3 is built from 18 residues. The J segment lost 1 base and the V segment lost 4 bases, leaving 12 bases of the junction unmatched. CDR3: CASSSQPPRLAGQETQYF. CDR3 sequence (DNA): TGTGCCAGCAGCTCCCAACCTCCCAGACTAGCGGGCCAAGAGACCCAGTACTTC.

This clone showed up just once. The J gene is TRBJ1-2, the V gene TRBV2, with 9 bases aligning to TRBD1. The CDR3 runs 14 residues. After removal of 6 bases from V and 7 bases from J, the junction contained 9 bases not matched to a gene. CDR1 is SNHLY and CDR2 is FYNNEI in the germline V gene. The CDR3 DNA follows: TGTGCCAGCAGGGACTACAGGGGGCGTCTTGGCTACACCTTC. Residues: CASRDYRGRLGYTF.